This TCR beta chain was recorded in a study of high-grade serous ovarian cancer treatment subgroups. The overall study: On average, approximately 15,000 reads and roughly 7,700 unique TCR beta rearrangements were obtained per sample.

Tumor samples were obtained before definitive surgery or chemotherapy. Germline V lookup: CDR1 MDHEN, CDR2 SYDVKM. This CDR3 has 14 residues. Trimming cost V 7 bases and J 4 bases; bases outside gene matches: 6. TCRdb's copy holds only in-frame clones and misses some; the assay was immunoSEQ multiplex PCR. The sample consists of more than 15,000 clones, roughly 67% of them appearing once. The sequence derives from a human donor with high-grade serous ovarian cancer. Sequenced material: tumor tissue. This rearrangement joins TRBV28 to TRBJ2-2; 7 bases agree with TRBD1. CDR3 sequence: CASKTGETTGELFF. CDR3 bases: TGTGCCAGCAAAACAGGGGAAACCACCGGGGAGCTGTTTTTT.